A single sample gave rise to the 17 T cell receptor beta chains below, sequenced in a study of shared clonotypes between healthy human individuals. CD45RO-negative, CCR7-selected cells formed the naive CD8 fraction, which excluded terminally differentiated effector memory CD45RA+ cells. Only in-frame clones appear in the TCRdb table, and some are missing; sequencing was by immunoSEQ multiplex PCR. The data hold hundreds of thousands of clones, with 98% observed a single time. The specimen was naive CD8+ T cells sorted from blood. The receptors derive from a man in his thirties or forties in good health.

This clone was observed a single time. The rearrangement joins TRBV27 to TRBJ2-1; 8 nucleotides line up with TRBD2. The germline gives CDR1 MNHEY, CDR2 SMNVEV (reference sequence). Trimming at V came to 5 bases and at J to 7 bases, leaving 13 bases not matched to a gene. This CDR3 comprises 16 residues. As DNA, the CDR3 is TGTGCCAGCAGTCAAAAGGCGGGAGGCAGCGGGAATGAGCAGTTCTTC. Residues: CASSQKAGGSGNEQFF.

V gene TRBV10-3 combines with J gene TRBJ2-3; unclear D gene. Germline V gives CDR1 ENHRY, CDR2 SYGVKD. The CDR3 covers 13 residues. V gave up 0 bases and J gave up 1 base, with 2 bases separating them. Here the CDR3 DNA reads TGTGCCATCAGTGAGTCGGGCACAGATACGCAGTATTTT. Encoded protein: CAISESGTDTQYF.

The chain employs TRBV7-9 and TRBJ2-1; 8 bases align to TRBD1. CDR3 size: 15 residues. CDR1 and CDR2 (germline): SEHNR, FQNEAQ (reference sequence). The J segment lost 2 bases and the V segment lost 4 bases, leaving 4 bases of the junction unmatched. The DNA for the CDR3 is TGTGCCAGCAGCTCGACAGGGGAGGCCTACAATGAGCAGTTCTTC. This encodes CASSSTGEAYNEQFF. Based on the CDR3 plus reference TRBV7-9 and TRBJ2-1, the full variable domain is DTGVSQNPRHKITKRGQNVTFRCDPISEHNRLYWYRQTLGQGPEFLTYFQNEAQLEKSRLLSDRFSAERPKGSFSTLEIQRTEQGDSAMYLCASSSTGEAYNEQFFGPGTRLTVL.

CDR3 in amino acids: CASSDYSTSTDTQYF. DNA of the CDR3: TGTGCCAGCAGTGATTACTCGACTAGCACAGATACGCAGTATTTT. The chain is built from TRBV2 and TRBJ2-3; no definite D call. CDR3 size: 15 residues. Trimming cost V 3 bases and J 0 bases, with 10 bases left between them. CDR1 is SNHLY, CDR2 FYNNEI, per germline.

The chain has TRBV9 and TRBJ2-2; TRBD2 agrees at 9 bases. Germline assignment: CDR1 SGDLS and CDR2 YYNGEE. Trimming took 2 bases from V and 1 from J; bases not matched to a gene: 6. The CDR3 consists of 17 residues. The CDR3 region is CASSVPISGGNTGELFF. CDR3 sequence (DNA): TGTGCCAGCAGCGTTCCGATTAGCGGGGGGAACACCGGGGAGCTGTTTTTT.

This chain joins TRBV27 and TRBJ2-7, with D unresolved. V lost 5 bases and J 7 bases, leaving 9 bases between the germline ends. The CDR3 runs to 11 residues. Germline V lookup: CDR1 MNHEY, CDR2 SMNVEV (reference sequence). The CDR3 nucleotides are TGTGCCAGCAGTGCTCTGGGGGAGCAGTACTTC. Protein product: CASSALGEQYF.

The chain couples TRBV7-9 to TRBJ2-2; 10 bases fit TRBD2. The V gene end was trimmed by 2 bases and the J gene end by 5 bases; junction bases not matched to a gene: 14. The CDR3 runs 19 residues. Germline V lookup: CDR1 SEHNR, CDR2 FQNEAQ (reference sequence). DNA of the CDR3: TGTGCCAGCAGCTTAAGACCTAGCGGGAGAGTCTATTCGACCGGGGAGCTGTTTTTT. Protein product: CASSLRPSGRVYSTGELFF.

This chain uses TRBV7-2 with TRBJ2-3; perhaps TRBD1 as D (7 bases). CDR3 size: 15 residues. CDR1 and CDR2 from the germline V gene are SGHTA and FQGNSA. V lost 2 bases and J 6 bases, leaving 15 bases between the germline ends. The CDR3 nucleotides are TGTGCCAGCAGCTTACGACAGGGAGGTGGGGATACGCAGTATTTT. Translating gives CASSLRQGGGDTQYF.

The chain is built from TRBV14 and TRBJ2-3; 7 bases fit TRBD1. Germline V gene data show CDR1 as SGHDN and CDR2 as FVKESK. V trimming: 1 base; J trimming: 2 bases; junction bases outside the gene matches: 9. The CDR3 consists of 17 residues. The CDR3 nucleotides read TGTGCCAGCAGCCAAGGGTTACGGGGACAGATCACAGATACGCAGTATTTT. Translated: CASSQGLRGQITDTQYF.

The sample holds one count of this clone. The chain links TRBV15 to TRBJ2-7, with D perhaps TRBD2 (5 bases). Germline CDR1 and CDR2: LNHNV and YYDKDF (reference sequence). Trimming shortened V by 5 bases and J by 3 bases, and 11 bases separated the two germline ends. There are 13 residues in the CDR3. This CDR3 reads CATSAIRGYEQYF. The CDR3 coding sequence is TGTGCCACCAGCGCTATTCGGGGCTACGAGCAGTACTTC.

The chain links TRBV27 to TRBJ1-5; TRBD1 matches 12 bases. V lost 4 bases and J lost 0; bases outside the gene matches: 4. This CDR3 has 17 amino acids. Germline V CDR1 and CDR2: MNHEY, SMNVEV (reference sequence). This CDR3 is CASSSRDRGLSNQPQHF. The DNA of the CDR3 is TGTGCCAGCAGTTCCCGGGACAGGGGGCTTAGCAATCAGCCCCAGCATTTT.

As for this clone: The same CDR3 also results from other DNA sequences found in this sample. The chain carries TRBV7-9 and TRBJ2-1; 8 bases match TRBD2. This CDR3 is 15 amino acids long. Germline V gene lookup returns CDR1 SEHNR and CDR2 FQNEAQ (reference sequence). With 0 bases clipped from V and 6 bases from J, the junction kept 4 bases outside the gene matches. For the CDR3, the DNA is TGTGCCAGCAGCTTAGCTGCCAGCGGGAGCAATGAGCAGTTCTTC. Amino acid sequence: CASSLAASGSNEQFF.

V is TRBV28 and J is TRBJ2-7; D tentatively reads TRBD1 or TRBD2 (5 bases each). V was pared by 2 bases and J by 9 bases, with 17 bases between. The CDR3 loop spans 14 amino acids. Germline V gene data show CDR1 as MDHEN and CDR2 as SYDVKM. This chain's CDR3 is CASSLVLRELWQYF. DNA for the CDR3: TGTGCCAGCAGTTTAGTGCTCAGGGAGCTTTGGCAGTACTTC.

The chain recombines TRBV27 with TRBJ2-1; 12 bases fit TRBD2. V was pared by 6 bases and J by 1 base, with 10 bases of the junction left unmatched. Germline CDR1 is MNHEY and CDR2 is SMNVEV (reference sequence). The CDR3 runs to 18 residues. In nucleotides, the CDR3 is TGTGCCAGCAGCGAACTCGGGACTAGCGGGCCGTCCTACAATGAGCAGTTCTTC. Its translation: CASSELGTSGPSYNEQFF.

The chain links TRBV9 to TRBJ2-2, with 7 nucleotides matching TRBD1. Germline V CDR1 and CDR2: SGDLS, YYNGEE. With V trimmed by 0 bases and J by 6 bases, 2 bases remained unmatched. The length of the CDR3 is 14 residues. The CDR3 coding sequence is TGTGCCAGCAGCGTAGGACAGGGCCCCGGGGAGCTGTTTTTT. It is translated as CASSVGQGPGELFF.

CDR3 DNA sequence: TGTGCCAGCAGCCCACATATTAATGAAAAACTGTTTTTT. This encodes CASSPHINEKLFF. The V and J genes are TRBV7-2 and TRBJ1-4; unclear D gene. The CDR3 runs 13 residues. CDR1 and CDR2 from the germline V gene are SGHTA and FQGNSA. Trimming shortened V by 5 bases and J by 4 bases, and 8 bases separated the two germline ends.

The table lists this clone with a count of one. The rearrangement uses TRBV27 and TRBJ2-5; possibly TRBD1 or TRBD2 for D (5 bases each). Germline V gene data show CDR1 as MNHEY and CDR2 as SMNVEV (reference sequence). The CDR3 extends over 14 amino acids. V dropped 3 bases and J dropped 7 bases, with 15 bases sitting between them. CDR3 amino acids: CASSFTGTGGTQYF. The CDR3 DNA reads TGTGCCAGCAGTTTCACCGGGACCGGCGGGACCCAGTACTTC.